The TCR beta chain described here comes from a study of identical twins' blood T cells. TCR cDNA libraries came from RNA via a modified published protocol. Sample barcodes were added at both library ends during cDNA synthesis. Via MiXCR, TCRdb re-called the 5' RACE reads, giving one row per CDR3 protein. The data show around 380,000 distinct CDR3 sequences, over 25% seen once. CDR1 is DFQATT and CDR2 is SNEGSKA in the germline V gene (reference sequence). The CDR3 is 16 residues long. Study findings and constraints: Top TCRbeta clonotypes were shared more with twin than unrelated donors.

Donors were six healthy women in three monozygous twin pairs. There are many counts of this clonotype. Its antigen is not identified. The junction departs from germline at one end; a sequencing error may be responsible. The receptor was derived from a woman aged 18 to 55 in good health. The chain recombines TRBV20-1 with TRBJ2-5; 16 bases agree with TRBD2. Sequences were obtained from PBMCs. The CDR3 sequence is CSARGTSGRAQETQYF. The CDR3 bases are TGCAGTGCCAGAGGGACTAGCGGGAGGGCGCAAGAGACCCAGTACTTC.